This entry lists 21 T cell receptor beta chains sequenced from one sample in a study of T cell repertoires in cytomegalovirus infection. TCRdb reprocessed the reads with MiXCR, giving one entry per CDR3 protein. Of some 220,000 distinct CDR3 sequences in the sample, under 8.5% were seen once. What was sequenced was PBMCs. These receptor sequences come from a human donor in good health (CMV status not recorded). Some clones in this sample may be carry-over from other donors' samples.

This clonotype was observed at least ten times. This rearrangement joins TRBV4-2 to TRBJ1-2; possibly TRBD1 for D (5 bases). The CDR3 spans 15 residues. Trimming left V 1 base short and J 1 base short, with 10 bases between. Germline lookup yields CDR1 LGHNA and CDR2 YNFKEQ. The CDR3 bases are TGTGCCAGCAGCCAAGCCGGGGGACTTAACTATGGCTACACCTTC. Protein: CASSQAGGLNYGYTF.

This clonotype was recorded at least ten times. V usage is TRBV7-9 and J usage is TRBJ2-1; 8 positions match TRBD2. The V and J ends lost 1 base and 3 bases, in that order; junction bases with no gene match: 8. The germline V gene encodes CDR1 SEHNR and CDR2 FQNEAQ (reference sequence). The CDR3 extends over 17 amino acids. CDR3 in amino acids: CASSLVLTGGNYNEQFF. The DNA of the CDR3 is TGTGCCAGCAGCTTAGTGCTTACGGGGGGGAACTACAATGAGCAGTTCTTC.

The chain joins TRBV19 to TRBJ1-5, with D unclear. The germline gives CDR1 LNHDA, CDR2 SQIVND (reference sequence). The CDR3 is made up of 11 amino acids. The CDR3 DNA is TGTGGATCGGGGAACAATCAGCCCCAGCATTTT. Translated, it gives CGSGNNQPQHF.

J is TRBJ1-1 and V is TRBV20-1; D gene uncertain. The CDR3 spans 15 residues. CDR1 and CDR2 (germline): DFQATT, SNEGSKA (reference sequence). Trimming pared 0 bases from V and 1 base from J, leaving 12 bases between. In DNA, the CDR3 is TGCAGTGCTAGAGATGGGTGGGGTAAGAACACTGAAGCTTTCTTT. This sequence encodes CSARDGWGKNTEAFF.

The sample holds a few counts of this clonotype. The V call is TRBV29-1, the J call TRBJ2-1, with D possibly being TRBD1 or TRBD2 (5 bases each). Germline CDR1 and CDR2: SQVTM and ANQGSEA. Trimming took off 6 bases at V and 1 base at J, with 16 bases between the two ends. This CDR3 has 15 amino acids. CDR3 coding DNA: TGCAGCGTAGCGATCCGGGACGGTTCCTACAATGAGCAGTTCTTC. Translation: CSVAIRDGSYNEQFF.

In this sample, this clonotype turned up a few times. The chain uses TRBV5-1 and TRBJ1-1; no firm D call. Germline V gene lookup returns CDR1 SGHRS and CDR2 YFSETQ. V dropped 7 bases and J dropped 3 bases, with 13 bases sitting between them. CDR3 length: 13 residues. CDR3 nucleotide sequence: TGCGCCAGCCGTCTAAACACCGACACTGAAGCTTTCTTT. It is translated as CASRLNTDTEAFF.

This clonotype was recorded at least ten times. V gene TRBV20-1 combines with J gene TRBJ2-3, with D hard to call. Germline assignment: CDR1 DFQATT and CDR2 SNEGSKA (reference sequence). This CDR3 contains 14 residues. Between the trimmed V and J ends, which lost 0 bases and 2 bases, there was a span of 9 bases. The CDR3 nucleotides read TGCAGTGCTAGAGACGTACTCACCACAGATACGCAGTATTTT. Amino acid sequence: CSARDVLTTDTQYF.

This clonotype was counted at least ten times. V usage is TRBV29-1 and J usage is TRBJ2-5; D is unresolved. The CDR3 is 12 amino acids. The germline CDR1 and CDR2 sequences are SQVTM and ANQGSEA. The germline V and J ends were trimmed by 4 bases and 2 bases, with 8 bases remaining between them. The CDR3 region is CSVVFPQETQYF. The CDR3 nucleotides are TGCAGCGTTGTTTTCCCTCAAGAGACCCAGTACTTC.

This clonotype has ten or more counts. The chain recombines TRBV11-1 with TRBJ2-1; 9 bases align to TRBD2. CDR3 length equals 17 residues. Unmatched junction bases numbered 13, after V lost 4 bases and J lost 6 bases. Germline V gene lookup returns CDR1 SGHAT and CDR2 FQDESV (reference sequence). CDR3 residues: CASSSPFRTSDGNEQFF. The CDR3 DNA follows: TGTGCCAGCAGCTCCCCTTTCCGGACTAGCGACGGCAATGAGCAGTTCTTC.

The sample holds many counts of this clonotype. The junction does not match germline at one end; this may be a read error. V and J are TRBV7-2 and TRBJ1-1; no reliable D call. This CDR3 has 16 residues. Germline V gene sequence: CDR1 SGHTA, CDR2 FQGNSA. CDR3 bases: TGTGCCAGAAGCTTATTTATATTATGGCAGAACACTGAAGCTTTCTTT. Translation gives CARSLFILWQNTEAFF.

This clonotype was recorded many times. The chain is built from TRBV18 and TRBJ1-1; D is unclear. Trimming took 1 base from V and 7 from J, leaving 13 bases between them. Germline CDR1 reads KGHSH; CDR2 reads LQKENI. The CDR3 consists of 14 residues. Here the CDR3 DNA reads TGTGCCAGCTCACCACTCCCGGGTACGAGTGAAGCTTTCTTT. Translated, it gives CASSPLPGTSEAFF.

The chain carries TRBV29-1 and TRBJ2-5, with D tentatively TRBD1 (5 bases). The germline CDR1 and CDR2 sequences are SQVTM and ANQGSEA. Trimming took 2 bases from V and 2 from J, leaving 6 bases between them. This CDR3 comprises 12 residues. CDR3 in DNA: TGCAGCGTTGAACAGGGACAAGAGACCCAGTACTTC. It codes for CSVEQGQETQYF.

This clonotype was seen repeatedly, ten times or more. The rearrangement joins TRBV29-1 to TRBJ1-1; D not resolved. V lost 3 bases and J lost 13, with 6 bases in between. The CDR3 contains 8 residues. Per germline, CDR1 SQVTM and CDR2 ANQGSEA. In DNA, the CDR3 is TGCAGCGTTGACCTGGATTTCTTT. It translates to CSVDLDFF.

This clonotype showed up many times. This rearrangement joins TRBV4-2 to TRBJ2-4, with D perhaps given as TRBD1 or TRBD2 (5 bases each). CDR1 LGHNA and CDR2 YNFKEQ come from the germline V gene. The CDR3 extends over 12 amino acids. V lost 3 bases and J 9 bases, leaving 9 bases between the germline ends. Here the CDR3 DNA reads TGTGCCAGCAGCCAGGGGGAAAGCATTCAGTACTTC. Amino acid sequence: CASSQGESIQYF.

At least ten counts were recorded for this clonotype. The chain recombines TRBV20-1 with TRBJ1-1; TRBD1 is a possible D gene (5 bases). Per germline, CDR1 DFQATT and CDR2 SNEGSKA (reference sequence). The CDR3 spans 14 residues. The V end lost 1 base, the J end lost 3 bases, and 12 bases lay between the germline ends. In DNA form, the CDR3 reads TGCAGTGCTAGAGTGGCAGGGAGTGACACTGAAGCTTTCTTT. Its translation is CSARVAGSDTEAFF.

This clonotype was seen repeatedly, ten times or more. The chain carries TRBV19 and TRBJ1-2, with 8 bases lining up with TRBD1. The CDR3 is 14 amino acids. Unmatched junction bases numbered 7, after V lost 6 bases and J lost 4 bases. Germline CDR1 reads LNHDA; CDR2 reads SQIVND (reference sequence). CDR3 DNA: TGTGCCAGTAGCCAACGACAGGGGAGCTATGGCTACACCTTC. It specifies CASSQRQGSYGYTF.

This clonotype was picked up many times. CDR3 sequence reads: CASSFIGVRGDTQYF. CDR3 DNA: TGTGCCAGCAGCTTTATCGGGGTCCGAGGAGATACGCAGTATTTT. V gene TRBV7-2 combines with J gene TRBJ2-3; perhaps TRBD2 as D (5 bases). The germline V and J ends were trimmed by 3 bases and 5 bases, with 15 bases remaining between them. CDR3 length: 15 residues. Germline V gene sequence: CDR1 SGHTA, CDR2 FQGNSA.

The table lists this clonotype with many counts. V usage is TRBV7-2 and J usage is TRBJ1-6; the D gene is possibly TRBD1 (5 bases). Germline loops: CDR1 SGHTA, CDR2 FQGNSA. The V end was cut by 1 base, the J end by 6 bases, with 13 bases between. The CDR3 sequence is 16 residues long. The CDR3 DNA sequence: TGTGCCAGCAGCTTAGACAGGTGGGGGGGTAATTCACCCCTCCACTTT. Its translation is CASSLDRWGGNSPLHF.

The chain carries TRBV23-1 and TRBJ2-7, with 7 bases fitting TRBD2. TRBV23-1 belongs to the ORF category, with a function that is uncertain. J lost 1 base, V lost 4 bases, and 10 bases had no gene match. The CDR3 spans 16 residues. CDR3 nucleotide sequence: TGCGCCAGCAGTCCTCCGGGGAGGGAGCCATCCTACGAGCAGTACTTC. Its translation is CASSPPGREPSYEQYF.

The table lists this clonotype with many counts. The V call is TRBV7-2, the J call TRBJ1-2; perhaps TRBD1 as D (6 bases). Looked up from germline, CDR1 is SGHTA and CDR2 is FQGNSA. The CDR3 covers 14 residues. Trimming stripped 1 base from V and 8 bases from J, with 14 bases between. CDR3 nucleotide sequence: TGTGCCAGCAGCTTAGGGGCTAGGACAGTCGGCTACACCTTC. It encodes CASSLGARTVGYTF.

The chain combines TRBV15 with TRBJ1-1; possible D gene TRBD1, 6 bases. The CDR3 length is 18 residues. The germline V gene encodes CDR1 LNHNV and CDR2 YYDKDF (reference sequence). The germline V and J ends were trimmed by 3 bases and 2 bases, with 22 bases remaining between them. This chain's CDR3 is CATSRGGGANPTNTEAFF. The CDR3 nucleotides are TGTGCCACCAGCAGGGGGGGGGGGGCCAACCCGACCAACACTGAAGCTTTCTTT.